This note documents a single TCR beta chain sequence. The data are from a study of blood T cell repertoires in COVID-19. For the study at large: Samples taken during acute and convalescent COVID-19 were collected in the United States, Italy and Spain. PBMCs, B-cell-depleted T cells, or T cells provided the cDNA or gDNA that made up the material.

Methods used by the authors: Amplification with reference gene primers provided the estimates of nucleated cell counts. Repertoires were generated with immunoSEQ multiplex PCR, while TCRdb's copy carries only in-frame clones and drops some. The V and J calls and clone size are taken from that table; D and trimming were inferred from the DNA. The repertoire holds roughly 40,000 clones, with approximately 88% as singletons. Germline CDR1 MNHNS, CDR2 SASEGT. This CDR3 spans 16 amino acids. V was clipped by 1 base and J by 8 bases; unmatched bases: 10. The source of this sequence is a woman between 40 and 55 years old with acute or convalescent COVID-19. The material sequenced was peripheral blood. This chain uses TRBV6-1 with TRBJ2-1; 8 nucleotides agree with TRBD2. As DNA, the CDR3 is TGTGCCAGCAGTGAAGGATGGGGGGCGGGAGGTGATGAGCAGTTCTTC. Protein product: CASSEGWGAGGDEQFF.